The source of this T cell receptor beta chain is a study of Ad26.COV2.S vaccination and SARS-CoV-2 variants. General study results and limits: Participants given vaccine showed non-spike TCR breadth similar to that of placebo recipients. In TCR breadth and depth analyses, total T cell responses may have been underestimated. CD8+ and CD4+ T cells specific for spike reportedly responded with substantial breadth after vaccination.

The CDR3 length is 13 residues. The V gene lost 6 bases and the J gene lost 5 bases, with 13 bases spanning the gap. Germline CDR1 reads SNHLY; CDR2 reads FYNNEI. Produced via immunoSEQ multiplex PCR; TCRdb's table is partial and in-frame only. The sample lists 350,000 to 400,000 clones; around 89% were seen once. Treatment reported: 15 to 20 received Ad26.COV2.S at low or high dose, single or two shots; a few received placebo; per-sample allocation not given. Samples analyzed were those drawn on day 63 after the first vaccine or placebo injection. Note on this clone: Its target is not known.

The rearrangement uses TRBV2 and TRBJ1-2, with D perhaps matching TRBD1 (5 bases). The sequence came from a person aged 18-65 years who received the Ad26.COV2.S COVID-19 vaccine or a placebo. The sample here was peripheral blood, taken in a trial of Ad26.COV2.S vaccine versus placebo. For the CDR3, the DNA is TGTGCCAGCAGGATGACAGAAAATTATGGCTACACCTTC. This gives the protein CASRMTENYGYTF.